Below are 23 T cell receptor beta chains sequenced from a single sample in a study of blood T cells in healthy people across ages. A second PCR of roughly 7 to 11 cycles used a sample-barcoded 5' primer and a J-beta primer mix. TCRdb analysed the 5' RACE reads with MiXCR anew, one entry per CDR3 protein. The table includes roughly 790,000 distinct CDR3 sequences, about 42% detected once. The sequenced material came from blood. These receptors originate from a woman aged 60-75 years in good health.

This clonotype was counted ten times or more. This chain joins TRBV7-2 and TRBJ2-1; D might be TRBD1 (6 bases). Germline CDR1 SGHTA, CDR2 FQGNSA. The CDR3 loop spans 12 amino acids. V was trimmed by 5 bases and J by 12 bases, leaving 14 bases between them. Here the CDR3 reads CASSPSGERQFF. In DNA, the CDR3 is TGTGCCAGCAGCCCCTCAGGGGAAAGGCAGTTCTTC.

This clonotype occurred a few times. This chain joins TRBV20-1 and TRBJ2-5; possibly TRBD2 for D (5 bases). The germline V and J ends were trimmed by 4 bases and 9 bases, with 18 bases remaining between them. This CDR3 comprises 13 residues. Germline V gives CDR1 DFQATT, CDR2 SNEGSKA (reference sequence). In DNA form, the CDR3 reads TGCAGTGCTACCATCCCGGGAACTAGTGCCCAGTACTTC. Translating it yields CSATIPGTSAQYF.

This clonotype occurred once. The CDR3 nucleotides read TGTGCCAGCAGCGCCCTGGGATTAGACGAGCAGTACTTC. Translating it yields CASSALGLDEQYF. The V gene is TRBV9, the J gene TRBJ2-7, with D uncertain. Germline values: CDR1 SGDLS, CDR2 YYNGEE. The germline V and J ends were trimmed by 3 bases and 5 bases, with 12 bases remaining between them. The CDR3 loop spans 13 amino acids. The whole variable domain, filled in from reference TRBV9 and TRBJ2-7, reads DSGVTQTPKHLITATGQRVTLRCSPRSGDLSVYWYQQSLDQGLQFLIQYYNGEERAKGNILERFSAQQFPDLHSELNLSSLELGDSALYFCASSALGLDEQYFGPGTRLTVT.

The V gene is TRBV5-4, the J gene TRBJ2-5; TRBD1 aligns across 9 bases. The J call is uncertain, as TRBJ2-7 better fits the DNA end. The CDR3 has 15 amino acids. Germline V gene sequence: CDR1 SGHNT, CDR2 YYREEE (reference sequence). The CDR3 sequence is CASNRGGQGLREQYF. The DNA for the CDR3 is TGTGCCAGCAACCGCGGGGGACAGGGTCTCCGCGAGCAGTACTTC.

V and J are TRBV10-3 and TRBJ1-1, with 7 bases fitting TRBD1. After removal of 6 bases from V and 4 bases from J, the junction contained 14 bases not matched to a gene. CDR1 is ENHRY, CDR2 SYGVKD, per germline. This CDR3 contains 16 residues. The CDR3 DNA reads TGTGCCATCAGGGCAGATACGGGACAGTACGGCACTGAAGCTTTCTTT. Its translation is CAIRADTGQYGTEAFF.

The chain couples TRBV5-6 to TRBJ2-1, with D unresolved. The CDR3 covers 14 residues. Germline V gene lookup returns CDR1 SGHDT and CDR2 YYEEEE. Trimming left V 5 bases short and J 7 bases short, with 16 bases between. This CDR3 reads CASRNEHSINEQFF. In DNA, the CDR3 is TGTGCCAGCAGGAATGAGCACTCTATAAATGAGCAGTTCTTC.

This clonotype was found many times. The J gene is TRBJ2-3, the V gene TRBV5-1; D unresolved. Germline assignment: CDR1 SGHRS and CDR2 YFSETQ. V was clipped by 0 bases and J by 3 bases, with 8 bases between them. The CDR3 is 14 amino acids. The CDR3 reads CASSLDRETDTQYF. The CDR3 coding sequence is TGCGCCAGCAGCTTGGATCGTGAGACAGATACGCAGTATTTT.

This clonotype is a singleton in its sample. The chain recombines TRBV4-2 with TRBJ2-2, with D possibly being TRBD2 (5 bases). Deletions cut 2 bases from V and 4 bases from J, with 14 bases between. Per germline, CDR1 LGHNA and CDR2 YNFKEQ. This CDR3 has 16 amino acids. DNA for the CDR3: TGTGCCAGCAGCCAACTAAACGGGGTTGGCACCGGGGAGCTGTTTTTT. Translation gives CASSQLNGVGTGELFF.

The chain couples TRBV7-9 to TRBJ2-1, with TRBD2 matching 13 bases. After removal of 2 bases from V and 11 bases from J, the junction contained 6 bases not matched to a gene. The germline V gene encodes CDR1 SEHNR and CDR2 FQNEAQ (reference sequence). CDR3 length: 15 residues. The CDR3 here is CASSLIALAGGKQFF. DNA for the CDR3: TGTGCCAGCAGCTTAATCGCACTAGCGGGGGGGAAGCAGTTCTTC.

The chain is built from TRBV7-9 and TRBJ2-1; D is unresolved. The CDR3 is made up of 13 amino acids. CDR1 and CDR2 from the germline V gene are SEHNR and FQNEAQ (reference sequence). The V and J ends lost 7 bases and 9 bases respectively, with 16 bases between them. The CDR3, as DNA: TGTGCCAGCACCCCGTCGGGCATAAGTGAGCAGTTCTTC. Translating gives CASTPSGISEQFF.

V gene TRBV9 combines with J gene TRBJ2-7; TRBD2 agrees at 8 bases. CDR1 SGDLS and CDR2 YYNGEE come from the germline V gene. CDR3 size: 16 residues. V trimming: 2 bases; J trimming: 10 bases; junction bases outside the gene matches: 17. For the CDR3, the DNA is TGTGCCAGCAGCGTTCAGGGTAGCGGGACAAACGTCGCCCAGTACTTC. It translates to CASSVQGSGTNVAQYF.

This chain joins TRBV20-1 and TRBJ2-3; D not certain. V lost 8 bases and J 1 base, leaving 13 bases between the germline ends. CDR1 and CDR2 (germline): DFQATT, SNEGSKA (reference sequence). This CDR3 comprises 13 residues. CDR3 region: CSSSVHGTDTQYF. In DNA form, the CDR3 reads TGCAGTTCCAGCGTTCACGGCACAGATACGCAGTATTTT.

The CDR3 protein is CASSDVFSGQEYF. Here the CDR3 DNA reads TGTGCCAGCAGTGATGTTTTCTCGGGACAGGAGTACTTC. This sequence joins TRBV6-2 or TRBV6-3 and TRBJ2-5; 8 nucleotides match TRBD1. Germline-derived CDR1 and CDR2 are MNHEY and SVGEGT. CDR3 size: 13 residues. Unmatched junction bases numbered 11, after V lost 5 bases and J lost 12 bases.

J is TRBJ2-7 and V is TRBV6-2 or TRBV6-3; D is possibly TRBD1 or TRBD2 (5 bases each). CDR3 length: 13 residues. The germline V gene has CDR1 MNHEY and CDR2 SVGEGT. V shed 8 bases and J shed 2 bases, with 13 bases lying between them. CDR3 loop: CASVGPGPYEQYF. The CDR3 DNA reads TGTGCCAGCGTGGGGCCGGGACCCTACGAGCAGTACTTC.

The genes are TRBV4-3 and TRBJ2-2; 7 bases align to TRBD2. The CDR3 consists of 15 residues. Looked up from germline, CDR1 is LGHNA and CDR2 is YSLEER. The J segment lost 6 bases and the V segment lost 0 bases, leaving 4 bases of the junction unmatched. Here the CDR3 reads CASSQDGREPGELFF. In DNA form, the CDR3 reads TGCGCCAGCAGCCAAGATGGGCGGGAGCCCGGGGAGCTGTTTTTT.

The chain is built from TRBV5-1 and TRBJ1-4; D perhaps matches TRBD1 (6 bases). The germline V and J ends were trimmed by 1 base and 7 bases, with 14 bases remaining between them. Germline V lookup: CDR1 SGHRS, CDR2 YFSETQ. The CDR3 covers 15 residues. CDR3 protein: CASSLLGAEIEKLFF. CDR3 DNA: TGCGCCAGCAGCTTGTTGGGGGCAGAAATTGAAAAACTGTTTTTT.

This clonotype was detected only a few times. J is TRBJ2-3 and V is TRBV2; the D gene is possibly TRBD1 (6 bases). This CDR3 contains 12 residues. V lost 2 bases, J lost 14 bases, and 14 bases lay in between. Germline V gene data show CDR1 as SNHLY and CDR2 as FYNNEI. The CDR3, as DNA: TGTGCCAGCAGTGAATTGGGGGCGCGGCTGTATTTT. Translating it yields CASSELGARLYF.

The chain has TRBV6-2 or TRBV6-3 and TRBJ2-1; TRBD2 is a possible D gene (5 bases). CDR1 and CDR2 from the germline V gene are MNHEY and SVGEGT. The CDR3 consists of 13 residues. V lost 7 bases to trimming and J lost 2 bases, with 9 bases between them. CDR3 nucleotide sequence: TGTGCCAGCATGTCGAGGGCCTACAATGAGCAGTTCTTC. It encodes CASMSRAYNEQFF.

This clonotype was seen a few times. CDR3 nucleotide sequence: TGCAGCGTTGGGGAGGGGACAGGGGGGCAGCCCCAGCATTTT. Its protein product is CSVGEGTGGQPQHF. The rearrangement uses TRBV29-1 and TRBJ1-5; TRBD1 matches 11 bases. Germline CDR1 reads SQVTM; CDR2 reads ANQGSEA. This CDR3 has 14 residues. J gave up 7 bases and V 4 bases, and 6 bases lay outside the gene matches.

V usage is TRBV5-1 and J usage is TRBJ2-3; 10 positions match TRBD2. Trimming cost V 3 bases and J 6 bases; bases outside gene matches: 13. The germline gives CDR1 SGHRS, CDR2 YFSETQ. The CDR3 runs to 17 residues. The CDR3 region is CASSSVTSGGAVDTQYF. CDR3 sequence (DNA): TGCGCCAGCAGCTCCGTAACGAGCGGGGGGGCCGTGGATACGCAGTATTTT.

The chain links TRBV12-3 or TRBV12-4 to TRBJ2-5; 7 nucleotides align to TRBD2. This CDR3 region has 12 residues. With V trimmed by 8 bases and J by 11 bases, 11 bases remained unmatched. The CDR3 here is CASRPPAGEQYF. CDR3 coding DNA: TGTGCCAGCCGACCTCCGGCGGGGGAGCAGTACTTC.

This sequence joins TRBV12-3 or TRBV12-4 and TRBJ2-7; TRBD2 agrees at 9 bases. V trimming: 6 bases; J trimming: 7 bases; junction bases outside the gene matches: 13. The CDR3 sequence is 15 residues long. CDR3: CASRDMGGGAREQYF. As DNA, the CDR3 is TGTGCCAGCAGGGACATGGGCGGGGGGGCCCGAGAGCAGTACTTC.

The chain recombines TRBV14 with TRBJ2-1; D not certain. The length of the CDR3 is 12 residues. The V end lost 4 bases, the J end lost 9 bases, and 10 bases lay between the germline ends. From germline, CDR1 is SGHDN and CDR2 FVKESK. This chain's CDR3 is CASSRENSEQFF. In DNA, the CDR3 is TGTGCCAGCAGCCGAGAGAACAGTGAGCAGTTCTTC. Supplemented by reference TRBV14 and TRBJ2-1, the full variable domain reads EAGVTQFPSHSVIEKGQTVTLRCDPISGHDNLYWYRRVMGKEIKFLLHFVKESKQDESGMPNNRFLAERTGGTYSTLKVQPAELEDSGVYFCASSRENSEQFFGPGTRLTVL.